The 6 T cell receptor beta chains reported below all come from one sample, sequenced in a study of beta chain features in type 1 diabetes. Whole-study results and caveats: Among patients with Type 1 diabetes, TCRB CDR3s were moderately but significantly shorter in every one of the four CD4+ subsets.

No antigens are known for them. Of the isolated RNA, all was reverse transcribed, and so the sequenced material was expressed TCRB transcripts. The data were produced by immunoSEQ multiplex PCR, yet TCRdb's version contains in-frame clones alone and is incomplete. The table records about 360,000 clones, 10% to 15% of them present only once. The specimen was naive CD4+ T cells from blood. These receptors were obtained from a young woman with type 1 diabetes.

This chain uses TRBV5-1 with TRBJ2-3; TRBD2 aligns across 11 bases. This CDR3 has 16 amino acids. CDR1 SGHRS and CDR2 YFSETQ come from the germline V gene. Unmatched junction bases numbered 7, after V lost 4 bases and J lost 3 bases. In DNA form, the CDR3 reads TGCGCCAGCAGCACGGAACTAGCGGGAGTTACAGATACGCAGTATTTT. The encoded protein is CASSTELAGVTDTQYF.

In its sample, this clone was seen a few times. This chain links TRBV7-2 with TRBJ1-2; 12 nucleotides line up with TRBD1. The CDR3 has 15 residues. In germline, CDR1 is SGHTA, CDR2 FQGNSA. Unmatched junction bases numbered 9, after V lost 5 bases and J lost 8 bases. CDR3: CASSPGTGGAGGYTF. The CDR3 DNA reads TGTGCCAGCAGCCCCGGGACAGGGGGCGCTGGGGGCTACACCTTC.

This clone was picked up a small number of times. V is TRBV7-2 and J is TRBJ1-2; weak D call: TRBD1 (5 bases). Germline V gene sequence: CDR1 SGHTA, CDR2 FQGNSA. Between the trimmed V and J ends, which lost 7 bases and 8 bases, there was a span of 17 bases. This CDR3 has 13 residues. CDR3 in amino acids: CASTLMSREGYTF. CDR3 nucleotide sequence: TGTGCCAGCACCCTGATGAGCAGGGAAGGCTACACCTTC.

This clone was counted a few times. This chain links TRBV9 with TRBJ2-3; D is perhaps TRBD2 (7 bases). Trimming stripped 2 bases from V and 6 bases from J, with 16 bases between. Germline lookup yields CDR1 SGDLS and CDR2 YYNGEE. This CDR3 has 15 amino acids. The CDR3 DNA reads TGTGCCAGCAGCGTTAACGGGGGGCTGGCGGATACGCAGTATTTT. Protein sequence: CASSVNGGLADTQYF.

This clone was observed a few times. This chain uses TRBV28 with TRBJ2-1; 7 positions agree with TRBD2. V shed 4 bases, J shed 3 bases, and the junction held 9 bases outside the gene matches. CDR3 size: 16 residues. The V gene's germline CDR1 is MDHEN and CDR2 SYDVKM. Here the CDR3 reads CASSSLGEGSYNEQFF. DNA of the CDR3: TGTGCCAGCAGTTCTCTCGGGGAGGGCAGCTACAATGAGCAGTTCTTC.

Comments on this clone: The same CDR3 arises from other DNA sequences in this sample as well. This chain uses TRBV25-1 with TRBJ1-5; TRBD1 matches 11 bases. Germline-derived CDR1 and CDR2 are MGHDK and SYGVNS. The J segment lost 4 bases and the V segment lost 4 bases, leaving 3 bases of the junction unmatched. The CDR3 is 15 residues long. Here the CDR3 DNA reads TGTGCCAGCAGTGCCGGGACAGGGGGGAATCAGCCCCAGCATTTT. It codes for CASSAGTGGNQPQHF.